This TCR beta chain is drawn from a study of blood T cell repertoires in COVID-19. The overall study: From the United States, Italy and Spain came samples of acute and convalescent COVID-19.

In the original analysis: From reference gene primer amplification, estimates of nucleated cell counts were derived. Profiled with immunoSEQ multiplex PCR; TCRdb holds only in-frame clones, not every one. V, J and clone size are those of that table, while D and trimming were read from the DNA. Of 90,000 to 150,000 clones listed, roughly 83% were seen once; the top ten hold 3% to 4.5%. CDR1 and CDR2 from the germline V gene are MNHEY and SVGAGI. V was clipped by 5 bases and J by 6 bases; unmatched bases: 4. The CDR3 length is 13 residues. The source material was peripheral blood. The TCR was taken from a woman of 80 years or more with acute or convalescent COVID-19. The rearrangement uses TRBV6-5 and TRBJ2-7, with 10 bases lining up with TRBD1. CDR3 sequence reads: CASSLRTGGEQYF. The CDR3 nucleotides read TGTGCCAGCAGTCTACGGACAGGGGGCGAGCAGTACTTC.